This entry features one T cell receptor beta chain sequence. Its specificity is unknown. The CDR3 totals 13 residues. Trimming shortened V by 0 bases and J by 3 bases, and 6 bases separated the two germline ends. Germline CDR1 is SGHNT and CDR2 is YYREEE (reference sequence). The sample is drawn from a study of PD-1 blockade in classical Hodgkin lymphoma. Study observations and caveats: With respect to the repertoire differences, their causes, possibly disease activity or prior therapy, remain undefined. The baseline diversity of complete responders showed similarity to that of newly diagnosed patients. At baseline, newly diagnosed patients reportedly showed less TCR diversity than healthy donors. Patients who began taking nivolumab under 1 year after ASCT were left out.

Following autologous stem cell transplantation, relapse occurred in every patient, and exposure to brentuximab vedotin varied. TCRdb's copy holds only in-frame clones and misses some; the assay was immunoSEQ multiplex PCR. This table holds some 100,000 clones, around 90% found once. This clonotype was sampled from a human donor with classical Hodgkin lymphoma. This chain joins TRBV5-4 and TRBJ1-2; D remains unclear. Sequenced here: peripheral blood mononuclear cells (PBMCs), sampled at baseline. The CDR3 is CASSLGVDYGYTF. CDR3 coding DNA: TGTGCCAGCAGCTTGGGCGTGGACTATGGCTACACCTTC.